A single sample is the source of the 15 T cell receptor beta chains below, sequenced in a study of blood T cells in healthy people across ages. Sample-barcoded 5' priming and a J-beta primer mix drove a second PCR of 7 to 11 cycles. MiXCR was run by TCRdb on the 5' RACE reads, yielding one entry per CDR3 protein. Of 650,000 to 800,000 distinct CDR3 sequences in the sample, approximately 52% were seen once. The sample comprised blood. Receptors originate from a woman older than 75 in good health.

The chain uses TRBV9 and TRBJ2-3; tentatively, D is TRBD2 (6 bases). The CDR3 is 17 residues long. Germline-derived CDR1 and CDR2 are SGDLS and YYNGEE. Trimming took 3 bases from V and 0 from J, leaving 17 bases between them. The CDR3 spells CASSDHPAGTSTDTQYF. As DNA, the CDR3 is TGTGCCAGCAGCGACCACCCAGCGGGCACTAGCACAGATACGCAGTATTTT.

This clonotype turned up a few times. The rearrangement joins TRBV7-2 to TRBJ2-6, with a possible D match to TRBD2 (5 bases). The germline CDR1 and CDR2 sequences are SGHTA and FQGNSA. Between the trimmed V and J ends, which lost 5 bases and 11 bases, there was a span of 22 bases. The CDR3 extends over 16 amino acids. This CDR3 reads CASSNHLTGKSHVLTF. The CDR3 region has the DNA TGTGCCAGCAGCAACCATCTCACCGGGAAATCGCACGTCCTGACTTTC.

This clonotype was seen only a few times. This CDR3 reads CSVLTVLNSPLHF. DNA of the CDR3: TGCAGCGTTTTGACGGTTTTAAATTCACCCCTCCACTTT. The gene calls are TRBV29-1 and TRBJ1-6, with D hard to call. This CDR3 region has 13 residues. Germline V gene sequence: CDR1 SQVTM, CDR2 ANQGSEA. V was pared by 5 bases and J by 7 bases, with 12 bases between.

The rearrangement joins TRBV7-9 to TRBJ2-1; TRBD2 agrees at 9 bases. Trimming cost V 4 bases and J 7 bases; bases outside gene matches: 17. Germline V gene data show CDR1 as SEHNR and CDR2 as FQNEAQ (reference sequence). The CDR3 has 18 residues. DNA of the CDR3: TGTGCCAGCAGCTCGTTAGCGGGAGAATCGGTTGTTTTGAATGAGCAGTTCTTC. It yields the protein CASSSLAGESVVLNEQFF.

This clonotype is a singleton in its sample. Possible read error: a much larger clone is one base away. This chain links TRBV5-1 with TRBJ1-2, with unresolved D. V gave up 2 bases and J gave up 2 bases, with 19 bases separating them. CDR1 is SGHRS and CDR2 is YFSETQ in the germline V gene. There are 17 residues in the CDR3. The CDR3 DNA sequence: TGCGCCAGCAGCTTTTCGGACCTATCAAATCGCAACTATGGCTACACCTTC. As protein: CASSFSDLSNRNYGYTF.

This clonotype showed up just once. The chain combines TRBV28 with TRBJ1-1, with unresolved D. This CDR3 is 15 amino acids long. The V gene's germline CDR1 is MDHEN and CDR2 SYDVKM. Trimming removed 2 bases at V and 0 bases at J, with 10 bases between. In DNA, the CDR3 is TGTGCCAGCAGTTTAGACGGCGCTTTGAACACTGAAGCTTTCTTT. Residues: CASSLDGALNTEAFF.

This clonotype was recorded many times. CDR3 sequence (DNA): TGCAGTGCTAGAGGTATAGACCGGGACTGGTCCTACAATGAGCAGTTCTTC. This sequence encodes CSARGIDRDWSYNEQFF. The gene calls are TRBV20-1 and TRBJ2-1; the D gene is possibly TRBD2 (6 bases). Germline V lookup: CDR1 DFQATT, CDR2 SNEGSKA (reference sequence). V was clipped by 1 base and J by 1 base, with 17 bases between them. The CDR3 is made up of 17 amino acids.

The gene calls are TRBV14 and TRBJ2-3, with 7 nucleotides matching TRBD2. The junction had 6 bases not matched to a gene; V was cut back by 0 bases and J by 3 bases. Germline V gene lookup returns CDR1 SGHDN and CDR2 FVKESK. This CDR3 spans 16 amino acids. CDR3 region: CASSQDLREVTDTQYF. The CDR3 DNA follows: TGTGCCAGCAGCCAAGATCTTCGGGAGGTGACAGATACGCAGTATTTT.

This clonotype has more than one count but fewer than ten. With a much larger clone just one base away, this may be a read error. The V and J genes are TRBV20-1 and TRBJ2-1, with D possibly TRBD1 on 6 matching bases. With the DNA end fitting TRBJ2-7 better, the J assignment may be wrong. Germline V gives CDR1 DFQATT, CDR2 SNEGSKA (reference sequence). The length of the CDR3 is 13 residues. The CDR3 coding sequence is TGCAGTGCTACCAGGGGTTCCTACAATGAGCAGTACTTC. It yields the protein CSATRGSYNEQYF.

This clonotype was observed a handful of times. The CDR3 region has the DNA TGTGCCAGCAGCTTAAACGATGGCATTCAGTACTTC. Protein sequence: CASSLNDGIQYF. This rearrangement joins TRBV7-3 to TRBJ2-4; no firm D call. The length of the CDR3 is 12 residues. Trimming shortened V by 1 base and J by 9 bases, and 7 bases separated the two germline ends. Germline V CDR1 and CDR2: SGHTA, FQGTGA.

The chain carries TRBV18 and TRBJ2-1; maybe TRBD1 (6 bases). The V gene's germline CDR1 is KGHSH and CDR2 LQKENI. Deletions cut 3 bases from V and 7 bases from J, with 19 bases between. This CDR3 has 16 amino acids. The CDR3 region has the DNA TGTGCCAGCTCACCGAGGACAGTGGCTACTCGAAATGAGCAGTTCTTC. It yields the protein CASSPRTVATRNEQFF.

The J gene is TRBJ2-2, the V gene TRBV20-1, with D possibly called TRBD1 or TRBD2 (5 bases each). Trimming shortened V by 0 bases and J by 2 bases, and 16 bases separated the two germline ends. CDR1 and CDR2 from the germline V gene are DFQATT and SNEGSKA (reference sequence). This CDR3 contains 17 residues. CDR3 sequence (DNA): TGCAGTGCTAGAGACCCCTCTCGGGGCGGTAACACCGGGGAGCTGTTTTTT. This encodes CSARDPSRGGNTGELFF.

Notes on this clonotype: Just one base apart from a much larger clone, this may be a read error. The CDR3 sequence: CASSGRDRANYGYTF. The CDR3 nucleotides are TGCGCCAGCAGCGGCCGGGACAGGGCGAACTATGGCTACACCTTC. This rearrangement joins TRBV4-1 to TRBJ1-2; 9 bases are a match to TRBD1. This CDR3 has 15 residues. Trimming at V came to 5 bases and at J to 2 bases, leaving 6 bases not matched to a gene. Germline V gives CDR1 MGHRA, CDR2 YSYEKL.

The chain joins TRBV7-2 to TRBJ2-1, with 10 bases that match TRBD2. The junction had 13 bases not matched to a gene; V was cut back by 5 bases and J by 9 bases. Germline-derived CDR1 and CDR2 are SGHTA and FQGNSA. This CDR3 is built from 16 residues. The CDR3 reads CASSGTWSGGASEQFF. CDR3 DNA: TGTGCCAGCAGCGGAACGTGGAGCGGGGGGGCTAGTGAGCAGTTCTTC.

The CDR3 sequence is CAWSVRAGYGKNIQYF. The DNA for the CDR3 is TGTGCCTGGAGTGTACGTGCGGGTTATGGCAAAAACATTCAGTACTTC. The chain combines TRBV30 with TRBJ2-4; TRBD2 is a possible D gene (5 bases). CDR1 and CDR2 from the germline V gene are GTSNPN and SVGIG (reference sequence). This CDR3 comprises 16 residues. Trimming removed 0 bases from V and 3 bases from J, with 15 bases in between.